The entry below describes one T cell receptor (beta chain). Trimming took off 0 bases at V and 6 bases at J, with 12 bases between the two ends. The CDR3 runs to 14 residues. CDR1 is LNHNV, CDR2 YYDKDF, per germline (reference sequence). The data are from a study of shared clonotypes between healthy human individuals. The overall study: The composition of the donors was a couple of women and three men aged 18 to 49.

Method: immunoSEQ multiplex PCR; TCRdb's copy keeps in-frame clones and lacks some. The profile shows fewer than 1.4 million clones, around 78% of them singletons. The chain recombines TRBV15 with TRBJ2-7; unclear D gene. The sequenced sample was memory CD4+ T cells from PBMCs. The sample's subset: CD45RA-negative fraction. This TCR derives from a young man in good health. Some clones in this sample may be carry-over from other donors' samples. The CDR3 spells CATSRDRGNSEQYF. The CDR3, as DNA: TGTGCCACCAGCAGAGATCGAGGCAACAGCGAGCAGTACTTC.